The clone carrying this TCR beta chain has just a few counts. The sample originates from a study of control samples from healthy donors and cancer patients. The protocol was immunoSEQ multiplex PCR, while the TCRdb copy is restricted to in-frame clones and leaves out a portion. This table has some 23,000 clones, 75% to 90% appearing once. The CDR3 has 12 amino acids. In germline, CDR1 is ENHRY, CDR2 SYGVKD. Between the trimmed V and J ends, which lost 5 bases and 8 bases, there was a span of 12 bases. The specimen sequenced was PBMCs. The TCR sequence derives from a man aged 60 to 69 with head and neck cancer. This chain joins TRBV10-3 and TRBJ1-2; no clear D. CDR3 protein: CAISRDSEGYTF. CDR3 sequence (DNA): TGTGCCATCAGTCGGGATTCGGAGGGCTACACCTTC.